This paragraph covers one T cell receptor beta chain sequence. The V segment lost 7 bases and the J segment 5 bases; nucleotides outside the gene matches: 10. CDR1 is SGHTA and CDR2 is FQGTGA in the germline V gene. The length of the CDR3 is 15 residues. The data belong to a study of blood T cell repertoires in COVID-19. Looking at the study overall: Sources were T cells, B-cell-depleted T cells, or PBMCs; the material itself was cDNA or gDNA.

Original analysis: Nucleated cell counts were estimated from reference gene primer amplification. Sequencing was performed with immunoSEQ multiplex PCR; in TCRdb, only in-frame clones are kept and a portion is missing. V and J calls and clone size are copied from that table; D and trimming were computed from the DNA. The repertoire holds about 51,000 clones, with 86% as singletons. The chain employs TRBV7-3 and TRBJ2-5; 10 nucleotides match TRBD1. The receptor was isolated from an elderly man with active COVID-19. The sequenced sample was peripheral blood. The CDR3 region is CASTQTGGWSETQYF. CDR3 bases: TGTGCCAGCACCCAGACAGGGGGCTGGAGTGAGACCCAGTACTTC.